Given below is one T cell receptor beta chain in context. Its matching antigen is unknown. The entry originates in a study of identical twins. Each CDR3 protein gets one entry after TCRdb re-called the 5' RACE reads with MiXCR. The profile shows 690,000 or so distinct CDR3 sequences, approximately 6.1% of them singletons. Study-wide findings and caveats: While abundant cord blood beta clonotypes carried fewer insertions, memory repertoires showed no such pattern.

Germline V gives CDR1 SGHVS, CDR2 FQNEAQ. The V end was cut by 4 bases, the J end by 8 bases, with 26 bases between. CDR3 size: 17 residues. The receptor comes from a young man in good health. Sequenced sample: naive T cells sorted from blood. The chain has TRBV7-8 and TRBJ1-2, with D possibly being TRBD1 (6 bases). The CDR3 region is CASSSRDNPPGLYGYTF. The CDR3 DNA reads as TGTGCCAGCAGCTCCCGGGACAACCCCCCGGGACTTTACGGCTACACCTTC.